These T cell receptor beta chains were read from a single sample in a study of T cell responses to AZD1222 COVID-19 vaccine. TCRdb's table, derived via immunoSEQ multiplex PCR, lists solely in-frame clones and lacks some. This sample has 100,000 or so clones, with roughly 83% found just once. Sequencing was performed on peripheral blood, taken on day 0 of AZD1222 vaccination. These receptors were obtained from an adult in good health. The conserved cysteine and the conserved F or W are not part of the CDR3 here.

CDR3aa: ASSGPGSTDTQY
len: 12
v_gene: TRBV25-1
j_gene: TRBJ2-3

CDR3aa: ASSYSVTGVKEPQH
len: 14
v_gene: TRBV6-2/TRBV6-3
j_gene: TRBJ1-5

CDR3aa: ATRQGGHEQF
len: 10
v_gene: TRBV11-2
j_gene: TRBJ2-1

CDR3aa: ASSLSGGEGGEQY
len: 13
v_gene: TRBV9
j_gene: TRBJ2-7

CDR3aa: ASSGESGGGYT
len: 11
v_gene: TRBV7-9
j_gene: TRBJ1-2

CDR3aa: ASSPFSSYNSPLH
len: 13
v_gene: TRBV18
j_gene: TRBJ1-6

CDR3aa: AISDPDLNTEAF
len: 12
v_gene: TRBV10-3
j_gene: TRBJ1-1

CDR3aa: ASASYNEQF
len: 9
v_gene: TRBV28
j_gene: TRBJ2-1

CDR3aa: ASSIQGGNTEAF
len: 12
v_gene: TRBV7-3
j_gene: TRBJ1-1

CDR3aa: ASRTSGANVLT
len: 11
v_gene: TRBV27
j_gene: TRBJ2-6

CDR3aa: ASSPGQTSEAF
len: 11
v_gene: TRBV7-2
j_gene: TRBJ1-1

CDR3aa: ASSPDAHGTAF
len: 11
v_gene: TRBV7-9
j_gene: TRBJ1-1

CDR3aa: ASSLLTRKETQY
len: 12
v_gene: TRBV5-8
j_gene: TRBJ2-5

CDR3aa: ASAYSGYQETQY
len: 12
v_gene: TRBV11-2
j_gene: TRBJ2-5

CDR3aa: ASKGRAVVNEQF
len: 12
v_gene: TRBV2
j_gene: TRBJ2-1

CDR3aa: ASRIGTEPYGYT
len: 12
v_gene: TRBV5-1
j_gene: TRBJ1-2

CDR3aa: ASSQSSGTGQPQH
len: 13
v_gene: TRBV23-1
j_gene: TRBJ1-5

CDR3aa: ASSQWAEAF
len: 9
v_gene: TRBV3-1/TRBV3-2
j_gene: TRBJ1-1

CDR3aa: ASSQDPQGTGADTQY
len: 15
v_gene: TRBV4-1
j_gene: TRBJ2-3

CDR3aa: ASRPGLRDYEQY
len: 12
v_gene: TRBV7-2
j_gene: TRBJ2-7